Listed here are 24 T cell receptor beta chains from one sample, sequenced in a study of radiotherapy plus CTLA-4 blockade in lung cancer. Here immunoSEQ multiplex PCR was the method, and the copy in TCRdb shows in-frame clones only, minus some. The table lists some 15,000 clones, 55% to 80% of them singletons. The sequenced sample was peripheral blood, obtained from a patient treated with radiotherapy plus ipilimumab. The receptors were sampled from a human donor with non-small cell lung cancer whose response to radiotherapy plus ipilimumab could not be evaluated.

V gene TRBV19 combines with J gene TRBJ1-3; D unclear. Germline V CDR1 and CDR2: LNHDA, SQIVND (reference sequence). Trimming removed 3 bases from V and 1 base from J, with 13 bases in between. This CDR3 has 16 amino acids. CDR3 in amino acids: CASSMRVGASGNTIYF. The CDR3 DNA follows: TGTGCCAGTAGTATGAGGGTAGGAGCTTCTGGAAACACCATATATTTT.

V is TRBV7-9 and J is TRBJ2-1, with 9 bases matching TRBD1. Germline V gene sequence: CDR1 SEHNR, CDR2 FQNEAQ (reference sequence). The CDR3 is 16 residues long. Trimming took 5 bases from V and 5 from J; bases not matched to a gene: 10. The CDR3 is CASSPPGTGSHNEQFF. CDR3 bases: TGTGCCAGCAGCCCACCCGGGACAGGGAGCCACAATGAGCAGTTCTTC.

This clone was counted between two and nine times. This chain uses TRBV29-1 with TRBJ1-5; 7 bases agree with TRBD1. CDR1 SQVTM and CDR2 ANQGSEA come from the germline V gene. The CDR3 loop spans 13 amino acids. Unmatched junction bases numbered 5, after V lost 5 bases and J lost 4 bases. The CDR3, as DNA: TGCAGCGTTCAGGGACAGACAAATCAGCCCCAGCATTTT. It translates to CSVQGQTNQPQHF.

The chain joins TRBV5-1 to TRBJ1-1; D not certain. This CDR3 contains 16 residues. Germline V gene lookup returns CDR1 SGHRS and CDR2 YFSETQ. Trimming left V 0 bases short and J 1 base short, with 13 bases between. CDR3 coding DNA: TGCGCCAGCAGCTTGGCCAGCGGATGGCAGAACACTGAAGCTTTCTTT. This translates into CASSLASGWQNTEAFF.

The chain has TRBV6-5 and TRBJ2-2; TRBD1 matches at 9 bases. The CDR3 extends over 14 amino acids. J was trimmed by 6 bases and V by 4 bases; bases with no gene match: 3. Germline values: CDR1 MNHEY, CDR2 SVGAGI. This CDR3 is CASSWTGDAGELFF. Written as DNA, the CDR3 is TGTGCCAGCAGTTGGACAGGGGATGCCGGGGAGCTGTTTTTT.

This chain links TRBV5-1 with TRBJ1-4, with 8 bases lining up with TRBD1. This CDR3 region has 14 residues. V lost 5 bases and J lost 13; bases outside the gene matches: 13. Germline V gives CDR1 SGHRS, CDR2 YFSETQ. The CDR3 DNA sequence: TGCGCCAGCAGTCGTGATGCAGGGGGCGCCTTACTGTTTTTT. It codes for CASSRDAGGALLFF.

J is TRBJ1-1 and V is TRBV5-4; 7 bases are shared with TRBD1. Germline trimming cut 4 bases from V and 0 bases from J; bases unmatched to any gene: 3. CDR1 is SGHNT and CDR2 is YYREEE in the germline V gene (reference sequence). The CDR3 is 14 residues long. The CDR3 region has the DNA TGTGCCAGCAGCACAGGGGTCGTGAACACTGAAGCTTTCTTT. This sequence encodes CASSTGVVNTEAFF.

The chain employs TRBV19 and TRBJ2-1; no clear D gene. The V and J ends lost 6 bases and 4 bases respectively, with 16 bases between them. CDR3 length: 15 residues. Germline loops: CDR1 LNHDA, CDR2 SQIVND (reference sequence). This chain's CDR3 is CASSDSLLEYNEQFF. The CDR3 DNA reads TGTGCCAGTAGCGACTCGCTCCTAGAATACAATGAGCAGTTCTTC.

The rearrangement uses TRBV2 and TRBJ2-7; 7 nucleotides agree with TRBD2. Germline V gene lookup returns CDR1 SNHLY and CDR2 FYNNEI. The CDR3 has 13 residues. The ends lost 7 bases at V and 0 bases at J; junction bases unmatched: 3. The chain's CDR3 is CASKAGSSYEQYF. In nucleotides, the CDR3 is TGTGCCAGCAAAGCGGGGAGCTCCTACGAGCAGTACTTC. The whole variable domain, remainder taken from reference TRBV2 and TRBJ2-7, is EPEVTQTPSHQVTQMGQEVILRCVPISNHLYFYWYRQILGQKVEFLVSFYNNEISEKSEIFDDQFSVERPDGSNFTLKIRSTKLEDSAMYFCASKAGSSYEQYFGPGTRLTVT.

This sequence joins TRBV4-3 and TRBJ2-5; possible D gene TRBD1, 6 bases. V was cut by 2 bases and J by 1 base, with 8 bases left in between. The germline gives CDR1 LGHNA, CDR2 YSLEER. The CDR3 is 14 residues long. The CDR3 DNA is TGCGCCAGCAGCCAATACAGGGCCCAAGAGACCCAGTACTTC. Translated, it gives CASSQYRAQETQYF.

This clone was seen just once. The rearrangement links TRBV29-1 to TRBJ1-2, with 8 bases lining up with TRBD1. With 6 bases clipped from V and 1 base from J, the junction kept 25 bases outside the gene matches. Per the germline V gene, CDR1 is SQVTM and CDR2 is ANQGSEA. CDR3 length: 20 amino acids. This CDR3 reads CSVENLGQGISYWLNYGYTF. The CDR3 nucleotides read TGCAGCGTCGAGAATCTCGGACAGGGTATATCTTATTGGCTTAACTATGGCTACACCTTC.

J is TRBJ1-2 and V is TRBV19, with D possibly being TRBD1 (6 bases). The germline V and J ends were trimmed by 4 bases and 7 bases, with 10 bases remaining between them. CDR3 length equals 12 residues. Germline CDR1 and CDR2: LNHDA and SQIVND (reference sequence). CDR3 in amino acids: CASSTGDRGYTF. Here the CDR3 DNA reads TGTGCCAGTAGTACAGGGGACCGTGGCTACACCTTC.

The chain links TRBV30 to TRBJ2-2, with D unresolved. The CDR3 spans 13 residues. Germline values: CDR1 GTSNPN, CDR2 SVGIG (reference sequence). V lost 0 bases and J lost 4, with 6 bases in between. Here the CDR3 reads CAWSVSFTGELFF. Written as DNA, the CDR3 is TGTGCCTGGAGTGTAAGCTTCACCGGGGAGCTGTTTTTT.

CDR3 bases: TGCGCCAGCAGCCTCCTTCCGAGTAGCGGGGGGTTAGAGACCCAGTACTTC. It codes for CASSLLPSSGGLETQYF. The V gene is TRBV5-1, the J gene TRBJ2-5; 10 positions agree with TRBD2. CDR1 is SGHRS and CDR2 is YFSETQ in the germline V gene. The CDR3 has 17 residues. After removal of 4 bases from V and 4 bases from J, the junction contained 13 bases not matched to a gene.

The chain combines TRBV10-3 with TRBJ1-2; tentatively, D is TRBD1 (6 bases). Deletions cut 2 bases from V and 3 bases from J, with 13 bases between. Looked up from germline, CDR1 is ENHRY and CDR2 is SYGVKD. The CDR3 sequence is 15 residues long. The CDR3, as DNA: TGTGCCATCAGTGAGGAGGGCGGACAGTACTATGGCTACACCTTC. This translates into CAISEEGGQYYGYTF.

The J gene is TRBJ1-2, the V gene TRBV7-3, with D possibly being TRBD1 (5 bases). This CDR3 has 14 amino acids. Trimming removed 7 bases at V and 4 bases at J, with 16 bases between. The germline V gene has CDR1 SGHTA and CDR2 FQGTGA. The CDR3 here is CASTPAGLGYGYTF. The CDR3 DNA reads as TGTGCCAGCACCCCCGCGGGGCTCGGCTATGGCTACACCTTC.

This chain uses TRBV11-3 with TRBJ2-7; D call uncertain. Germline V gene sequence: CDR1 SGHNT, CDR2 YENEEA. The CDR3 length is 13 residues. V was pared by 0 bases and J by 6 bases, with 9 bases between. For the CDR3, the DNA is TGTGCCAGCAGCTTAGATCGAGCCATCGAGCAGTACTTC. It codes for CASSLDRAIEQYF.

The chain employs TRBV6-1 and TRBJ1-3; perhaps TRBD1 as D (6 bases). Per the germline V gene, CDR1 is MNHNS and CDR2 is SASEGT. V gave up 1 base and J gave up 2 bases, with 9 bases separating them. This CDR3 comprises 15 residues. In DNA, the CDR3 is TGTGCCAGCAGTGAAGTTAACAGGGCTGGAAACACCATATATTTT. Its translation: CASSEVNRAGNTIYF.

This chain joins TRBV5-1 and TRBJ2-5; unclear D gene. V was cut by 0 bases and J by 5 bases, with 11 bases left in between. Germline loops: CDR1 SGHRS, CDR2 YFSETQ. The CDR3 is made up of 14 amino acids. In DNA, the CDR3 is TGCGCCAGCAGCTTGGGAGTTCTAAAGGAGACCCAGTACTTC. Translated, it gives CASSLGVLKETQYF.

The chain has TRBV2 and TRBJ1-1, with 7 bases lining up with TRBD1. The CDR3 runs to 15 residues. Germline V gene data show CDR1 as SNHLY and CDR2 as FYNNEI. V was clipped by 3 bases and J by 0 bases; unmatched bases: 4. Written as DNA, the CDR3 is TGTGCCAGCAGTGAGACAGGGATTATGAACACTGAAGCTTTCTTT. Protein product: CASSETGIMNTEAFF.

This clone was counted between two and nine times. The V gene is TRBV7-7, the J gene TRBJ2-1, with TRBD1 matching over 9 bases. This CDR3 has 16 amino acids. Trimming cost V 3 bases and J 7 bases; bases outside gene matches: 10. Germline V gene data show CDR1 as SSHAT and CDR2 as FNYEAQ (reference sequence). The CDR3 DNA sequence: TGTGCCAGCAGCTTGTTACAGGGGGCCGTTTGGAATGAGCAGTTCTTC. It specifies CASSLLQGAVWNEQFF.

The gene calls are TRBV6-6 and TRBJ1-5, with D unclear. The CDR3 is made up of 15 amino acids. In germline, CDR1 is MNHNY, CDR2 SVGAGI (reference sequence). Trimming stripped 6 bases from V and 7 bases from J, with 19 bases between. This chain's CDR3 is CASRYDVQGLQPQHF. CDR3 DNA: TGTGCCAGCAGATACGACGTCCAAGGACTGCAGCCCCAGCATTTT.

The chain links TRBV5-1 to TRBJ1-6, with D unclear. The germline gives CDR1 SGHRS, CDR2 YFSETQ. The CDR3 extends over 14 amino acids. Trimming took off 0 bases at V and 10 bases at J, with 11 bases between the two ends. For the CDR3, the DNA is TGCGCCAGCAGCTTGGGTATAACGGGATCACCCCTCCACTTT. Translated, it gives CASSLGITGSPLHF.

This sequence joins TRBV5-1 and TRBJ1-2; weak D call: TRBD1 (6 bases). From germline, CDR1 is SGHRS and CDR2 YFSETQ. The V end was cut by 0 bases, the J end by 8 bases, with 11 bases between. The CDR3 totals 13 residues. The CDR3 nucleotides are TGCGCCAGCAGCTTGGCAGGGGCGGGCGGCTACACCTTC. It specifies CASSLAGAGGYTF.